This is a list of T cell receptor beta chains from one sample in a study of Graves' ophthalmopathy and Graves' hyperthyroidism. One entry per CDR3 protein results from TCRdb running MiXCR on the multiplex PCR reads. The table records roughly 400,000 distinct CDR3 sequences, about 17% of them present only once. The sample comprised peripheral blood. Receptor source: an adult woman with stable Graves' hyperthyroidism. The CDR3 runs from the conserved cysteine through the conserved F or W. Fields, in order: J gene, V gene, D gene, clone size, CDR3 protein, CDR3 DNA. A D gene is named only where the DNA matches it firmly. Size values are once, few and many counts, or a class for expanded clones, and some rows have none.

TRBJ1-2 | TRBV4-3 | NA | few | CASSQERRENYGYTF | TGCGCCAGCAGCCAAGAGCGCAGGGAGAACTATGGCTACACCTTC
TRBJ2-7 | TRBV11-2 | TRBD2 | many | CASSHLGSGRAYEQYF | TGTGCCAGCAGCCACCTGGGTAGCGGGAGGGCCTACGAGCAGTACTTC
TRBJ2-5 | TRBV28 | NA | many | CASSTTGPWGEYTETQYF | TGTGCCAGCAGTACTACCGGCCCGTGGGGGGAATATACAGAGACCCAGTACTTC
TRBJ2-7 | TRBV30 | NA | many | CAWSVGMYYEQYF | TGTGCCTGGAGTGTCGGCATGTACTACGAGCAGTACTTC
TRBJ2-1 | TRBV6-2/TRBV6-3 | TRBD2 | NA | CASSSVRESSYNEKFF | TGTGCCAGCAGTTCCGTGCGGGAGAGCTCCTACAATGAGAAGTTCTTC
TRBJ2-7 | TRBV28 | TRBD2 | many | CASSTRLAGNYEQYF | TGTGCCAGCAGTACCCGACTAGCGGGCAACTACGAGCAGTACTTC
TRBJ1-1 | TRBV15 | NA | many | CATSRDKRGTEAFF | TGTGCCACCAGCAGAGATAAGAGGGGTACTGAAGCTTTCTTT
TRBJ2-5 | TRBV6-1 | NA | many | CASSWKTRETQYF | TGTGCCAGCAGCTGGAAGACTCGAGAGACCCAGTACTTC
TRBJ2-7 | TRBV28 | NA | many | CASGTGMYEQYF | TGTGCCAGCGGAACGGGAATGTACGAGCAGTACTTC
TRBJ2-7 | TRBV27 | TRBD1 | many | CASSNPGQGGLEQYF | TGTGCCAGCAGTAACCCGGGACAGGGGGGCCTCGAGCAGTACTTC
TRBJ2-5 | TRBV6-4 | NA | many | CASSSEAGETQYF | TGTGCCAGCAGCTCCGAAGCGGGAGAGACCCAGTACTTC
TRBJ2-5 | TRBV27 | NA | many | CASSSRGGKGAQYF | TGTGCCAGCAGTTCAAGGGGGGGGAAGGGGGCCCAGTACTTC
TRBJ2-5 | TRBV12-3/TRBV12-4 | NA | NA | CASSSDGRRETQYF | TGTGCCAGCAGCTCTGACGGGAGAAGAGAGACCCAGTACTTC
TRBJ2-7 | TRBV6-1 | TRBD1 | many | CASSTDRNEQYF | TGTGCCAGCAGCACGGACAGGAATGAGCAGTACTTC
TRBJ2-7 | TRBV5-6 | NA | many | CASSLVQDLSQYF | TGTGCCAGCAGCTTGGTACAGGACCTCTCGCAGTACTTC
TRBJ1-5 | TRBV27 | NA | many | CASSPGRVWQPQHF | TGTGCCAGCAGCCCTGGGAGGGTCTGGCAGCCCCAGCATTTT
TRBJ2-7 | TRBV29-1 | NA | many | CSVATLRAYEQYF | TGCAGCGTTGCGACGTTGAGGGCCTACGAGCAGTACTTC
TRBJ2-7 | TRBV4-1 | TRBD1 | NA | CASSQKTGSLVEQYF | TGCGCCAGCAGCCAAAAGACAGGGTCTCTCGTCGAGCAGTACTTC
TRBJ2-7 | TRBV6-5 | TRBD2 | many | CASSYSLAGTVEQYF | TGTGCCAGCAGTTACTCGCTAGCGGGAACTGTCGAGCAGTACTTC
TRBJ2-7 | TRBV20-1 | NA | many | CSARDEGESSYEQYF | TGCAGTGCTAGAGATGAAGGGGAGAGCTCCTACGAGCAGTACTTC
TRBJ2-7 | TRBV11-1 | NA | many | CASSLVSGASSYEQYF | TGTGCCAGCAGCTTAGTCTCAGGTGCCAGCTCCTACGAGCAGTACTTC
TRBJ2-7 | TRBV6-1 | NA | NA | CASWGRGSGSYEQYF | TGTGCCAGCTGGGGGCGCGGGAGTGGATCCTACGAGCAGTACTTC
TRBJ2-6 | TRBV30 | NA | many | CASQQSSVLTF | TGTGCCTCCCAACAGTCTAGCGTCCTGACTTTC
TRBJ2-5 | TRBV4-1 | TRBD1 | many | CASSQVFGTVQETQYF | TGCGCCAGCAGCCAAGTTTTCGGGACAGTCCAAGAGACCCAGTACTTC
TRBJ2-3 | TRBV29-1 | NA | many | CSVEGRGWAQYF | TGCAGCGTCGAGGGGCGCGGGTGGGCGCAGTATTTT
TRBJ2-5 | TRBV12-3/TRBV12-4 | NA | many | CASSFGTGGGKETQYF | TGTGCCAGCAGTTTCGGTACAGGGGGGGGGAAAGAGACCCAGTACTTC
TRBJ1-5 | TRBV6-5 | NA | many | CASSQNTRDRRNQPQHF | TGTGCCAGCAGCCAAAACACCCGGGACCGTCGCAATCAGCCCCAGCATTTT
TRBJ1-6 | TRBV28 | NA | NA | CASSWTYNSPLHF | TGTGCCAGCAGTTGGACATATAATTCACCCCTCCACTTT
TRBJ2-5 | TRBV19 | TRBD2 | few | CASSRTSGRSRETQYF | TGTGCCAGTAGTAGGACTAGCGGGAGATCGCGAGAGACCCAGTACTTC
TRBJ2-5 | TRBV7-8 | TRBD2 | NA | CASSLFREEETQYF | TGTGCCAGCAGCCTATTCCGGGAGGAAGAGACCCAGTACTTC
TRBJ2-5 | TRBV20-1 | NA | NA | CSASRGGETQYF | TGCAGTGCTAGTAGGGGGGGAGAGACCCAGTACTTC
TRBJ1-1 | TRBV3-1 | NA | many | CASSQDSGGAFF | TGTGCCAGCAGCCAAGATAGCGGTGGAGCTTTCTTT
TRBJ2-7 | TRBV6-1 | TRBD2 | many | CASSDSSGSSHEQYF | TGTGCCAGCAGTGATTCCAGCGGGAGTTCCCACGAGCAGTACTTC
TRBJ1-3 | TRBV6-1 | NA | many | CASSEIQQALSTIYF | TGTGCCAGCAGTGAAATCCAACAGGCCTTGAGCACCATATATTTT
TRBJ2-5 | TRBV2 | NA | many | CASSTTREGWVPQETQYF | TGTGCCAGCAGTACGACGCGAGAGGGCTGGGTTCCGCAAGAGACCCAGTACTTC
TRBJ2-5 | TRBV20-1 | TRBD2 | many | CSAKGFSGSRQETQYF | TGCAGTGCTAAGGGGTTTAGCGGGAGTCGACAAGAGACCCAGTACTTC
TRBJ1-6 | TRBV7-3 | NA | many | CASSQGGSSYNSPLHF | TGTGCCAGCAGCCAAGGCGGGAGCTCCTATAATTCACCCCTCCACTTT
TRBJ1-1 | TRBV6-1 | NA | NA | CASKVSMNTEAFF | TGTGCCAGCAAGGTGTCGATGAACACTGAAGCTTTCTTT
TRBJ2-5 | TRBV7-2 | TRBD2 | many | CASSSEGLAGVMKETQYF | TGTGCCAGCAGCTCCGAAGGACTAGCGGGAGTAATGAAAGAGACCCAGTACTTC
TRBJ2-5 | TRBV5-1 | TRBD1 | many | CASRTGEWGLQETQYF | TGCGCCAGCAGGACAGGGGAATGGGGCCTACAAGAGACCCAGTACTTC
TRBJ1-2 | TRBV11-2 | NA | many | CATDFRGSSNYGYTF | TGTGCCACCGACTTCAGGGGATCGTCTAACTATGGCTACACCTTC
TRBJ2-7 | TRBV2 | TRBD1 | many | CASSEYRGSGEQHF | TGTGCCAGCAGTGAGTACAGGGGGTCGGGAGAGCAGCACTTC
TRBJ1-1 | TRBV6-1 | TRBD1 | many | CASRPGTGVGEAFF | TGTGCCAGCAGACCCGGGACAGGAGTAGGCGAAGCTTTCTTT
TRBJ2-5 | TRBV19 | NA | once | CASSGQETQDF | TGTGCCAGTTCAGGGCAAGAGACCCAGGACTTC
TRBJ2-7 | TRBV2 | NA | few | CASTGLSYEQYF | TGTGCCAGCACAGGACTGTCCTACGAGCAGTACTTC
TRBJ1-5 | TRBV7-9 | NA | many | CASRAQGSNQPQHF | TGTGCCAGCAGGGCTCAGGGGAGCAATCAGCCCCAGCATTTT